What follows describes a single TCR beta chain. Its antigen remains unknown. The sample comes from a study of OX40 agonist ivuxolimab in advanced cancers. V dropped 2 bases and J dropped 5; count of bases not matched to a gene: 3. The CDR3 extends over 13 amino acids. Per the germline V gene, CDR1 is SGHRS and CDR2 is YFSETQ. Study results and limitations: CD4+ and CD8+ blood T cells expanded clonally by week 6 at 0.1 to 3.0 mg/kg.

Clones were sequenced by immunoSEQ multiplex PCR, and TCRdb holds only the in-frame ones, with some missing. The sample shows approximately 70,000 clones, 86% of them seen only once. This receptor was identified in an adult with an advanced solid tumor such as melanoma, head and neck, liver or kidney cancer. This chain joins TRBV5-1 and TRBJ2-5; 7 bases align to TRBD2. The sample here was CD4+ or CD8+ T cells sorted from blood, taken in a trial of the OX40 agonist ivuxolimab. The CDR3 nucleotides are TGCGCCAGCAGCTTTTCCGGGGGGGAGACCCAGTACTTC. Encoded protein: CASSFSGGETQYF.